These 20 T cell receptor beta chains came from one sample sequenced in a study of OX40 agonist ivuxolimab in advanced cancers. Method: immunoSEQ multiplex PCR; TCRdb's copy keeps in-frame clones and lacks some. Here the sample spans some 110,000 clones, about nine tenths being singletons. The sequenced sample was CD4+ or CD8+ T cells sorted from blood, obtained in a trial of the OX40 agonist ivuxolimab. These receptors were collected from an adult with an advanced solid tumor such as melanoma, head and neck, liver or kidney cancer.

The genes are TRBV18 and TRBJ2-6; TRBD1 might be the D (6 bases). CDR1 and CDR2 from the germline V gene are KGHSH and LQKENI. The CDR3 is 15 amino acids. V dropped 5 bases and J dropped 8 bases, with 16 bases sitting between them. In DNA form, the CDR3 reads TGTGCCAGCTCAACTTCGACAGGTCCGCCCAACGTCCTGACTTTC. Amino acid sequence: CASSTSTGPPNVLTF.

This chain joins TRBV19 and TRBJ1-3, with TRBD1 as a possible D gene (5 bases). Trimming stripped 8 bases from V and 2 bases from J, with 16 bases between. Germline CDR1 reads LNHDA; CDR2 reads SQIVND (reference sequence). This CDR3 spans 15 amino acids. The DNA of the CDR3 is TGTGCCAGTCAGTATGGGGGTACGGCTGGAAACACCATATATTTT. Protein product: CASQYGGTAGNTIYF.

CDR3: CASSLGGGSNQPQHF. CDR3 DNA: TGTGCCAGCTCACTCGGGGGGGGGAGCAATCAGCCCCAGCATTTT. The rearrangement uses TRBV18 and TRBJ1-5; D is perhaps TRBD1 (5 bases). Per the germline V gene, CDR1 is KGHSH and CDR2 is LQKENI. The V end lost 4 bases, the J end lost 1 base, and 11 bases lay between the germline ends. The CDR3 is 15 amino acids.

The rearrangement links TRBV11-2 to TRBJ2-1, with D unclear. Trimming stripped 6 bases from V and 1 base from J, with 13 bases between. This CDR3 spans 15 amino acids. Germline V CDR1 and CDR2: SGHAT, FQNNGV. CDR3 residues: CASRSGYSSYNEQFF. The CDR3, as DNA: TGTGCCAGCAGGTCTGGATATAGTTCCTACAATGAGCAGTTCTTC.

CDR3 sequence reads: CATSREKAMGTEAFF. The DNA for the CDR3 is TGTGCCACCAGCAGAGAAAAGGCCATGGGGACTGAAGCTTTCTTT. V is TRBV15 and J is TRBJ1-1; D is uncertain. With 0 bases removed from V and 5 bases from J, the gap between germline ends came to 13 bases. This CDR3 has 15 amino acids. The germline V gene encodes CDR1 LNHNV and CDR2 YYDKDF (reference sequence).

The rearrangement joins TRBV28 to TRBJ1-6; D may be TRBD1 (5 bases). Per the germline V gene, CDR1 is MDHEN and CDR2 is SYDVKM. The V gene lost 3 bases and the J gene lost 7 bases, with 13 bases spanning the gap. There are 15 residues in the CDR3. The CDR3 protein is CASSFGSGANSPLHF. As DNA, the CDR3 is TGTGCCAGCAGTTTTGGGAGCGGGGCAAATTCACCCCTCCACTTT. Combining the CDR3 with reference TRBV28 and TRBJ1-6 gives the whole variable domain DVKVTQSSRYLVKRTGEKVFLECVQDMDHENMFWYRQDPGLGLRLIYFSYDVKMKEKGDIPEGYSVSREKKERFSLILESASTNQTSMYLCASSFGSGANSPLHFGNGTRLTVT.

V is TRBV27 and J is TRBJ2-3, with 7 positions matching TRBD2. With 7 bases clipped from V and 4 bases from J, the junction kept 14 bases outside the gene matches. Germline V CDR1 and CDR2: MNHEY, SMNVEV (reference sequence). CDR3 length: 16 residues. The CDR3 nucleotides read TGTGCCAGCACTTCCGGGTCATGGGAGGGGCCAGATACGCAGTATTTT. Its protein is CASTSGSWEGPDTQYF.

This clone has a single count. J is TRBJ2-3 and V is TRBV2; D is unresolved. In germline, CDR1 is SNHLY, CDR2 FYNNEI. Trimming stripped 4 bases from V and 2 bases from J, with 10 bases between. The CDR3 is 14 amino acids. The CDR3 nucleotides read TGTGCCAGCAGTGGCCCTGGGGACACAGATACGCAGTATTTT. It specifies CASSGPGDTDTQYF.

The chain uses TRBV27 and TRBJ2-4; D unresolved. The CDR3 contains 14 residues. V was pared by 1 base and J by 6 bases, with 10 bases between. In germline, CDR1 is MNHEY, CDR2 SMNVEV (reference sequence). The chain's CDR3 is CASSLLKTVNIQYF. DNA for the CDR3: TGTGCCAGCAGTTTATTAAAGACCGTAAACATTCAGTACTTC.

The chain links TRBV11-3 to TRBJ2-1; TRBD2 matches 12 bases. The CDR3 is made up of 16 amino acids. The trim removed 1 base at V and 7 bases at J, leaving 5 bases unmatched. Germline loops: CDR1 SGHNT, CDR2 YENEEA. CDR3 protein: CASSLGLAGVGNEQFF. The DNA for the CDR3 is TGTGCCAGCAGCTTAGGACTAGCGGGAGTAGGGAATGAGCAGTTCTTC.

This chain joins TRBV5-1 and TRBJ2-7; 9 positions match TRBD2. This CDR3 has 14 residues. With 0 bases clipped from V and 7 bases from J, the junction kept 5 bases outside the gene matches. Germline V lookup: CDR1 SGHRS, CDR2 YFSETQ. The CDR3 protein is CASSLAPAGGEQYF. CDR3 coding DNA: TGCGCCAGCAGCTTGGCGCCAGCGGGAGGTGAGCAGTACTTC.

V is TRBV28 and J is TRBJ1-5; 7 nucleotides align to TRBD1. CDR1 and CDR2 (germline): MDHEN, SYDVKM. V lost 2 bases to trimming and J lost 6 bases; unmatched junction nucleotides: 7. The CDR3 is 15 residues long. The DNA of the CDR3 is TGTGCCAGCAGTTTACGACGACAGGGTACTCAGCCCCAGCATTTT. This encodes CASSLRRQGTQPQHF.

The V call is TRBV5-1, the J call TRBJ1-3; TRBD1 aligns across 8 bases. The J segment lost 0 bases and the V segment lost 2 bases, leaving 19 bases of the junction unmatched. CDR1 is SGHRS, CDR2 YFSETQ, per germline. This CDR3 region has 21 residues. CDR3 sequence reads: CASSLSPRVSGGLSSGNTIYF. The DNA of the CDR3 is TGCGCCAGCAGCTTATCACCCCGAGTTTCAGGGGGCCTCAGCTCTGGAAACACCATATATTTT. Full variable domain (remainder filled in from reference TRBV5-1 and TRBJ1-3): KAGVTQTPRYLIKTRGQQVTLSCSPISGHRSVSWYQQTPGQGLQFLFEYFSETQRNKGNFPGRFSGRQFSNSRSEMNVSTLELGDSALYLCASSLSPRVSGGLSSGNTIYFGEGSWLTVV.

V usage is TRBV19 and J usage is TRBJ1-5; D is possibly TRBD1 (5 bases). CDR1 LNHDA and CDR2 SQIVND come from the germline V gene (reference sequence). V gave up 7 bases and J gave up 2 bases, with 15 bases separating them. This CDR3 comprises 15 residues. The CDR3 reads CASKEGREGNQPQHF. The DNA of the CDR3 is TGTGCCAGTAAAGAGGGGCGCGAGGGCAATCAGCCCCAGCATTTT. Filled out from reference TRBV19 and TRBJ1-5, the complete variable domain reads DGGITQSPKYLFRKEGQNVTLSCEQNLNHDAMYWYRQDPGQGLRLIYYSQIVNDFQKGDIAEGYSVSREKKESFPLTVTSAQKNPTAFYLCASKEGREGNQPQHFGDGTRLSIL.

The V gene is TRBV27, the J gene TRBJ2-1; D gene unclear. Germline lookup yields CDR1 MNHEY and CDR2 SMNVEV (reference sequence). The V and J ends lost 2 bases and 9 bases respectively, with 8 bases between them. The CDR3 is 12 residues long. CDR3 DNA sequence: TGTGCCAGCAGTTTAGGGAACCTTGAGCAGTTCTTC. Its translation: CASSLGNLEQFF.

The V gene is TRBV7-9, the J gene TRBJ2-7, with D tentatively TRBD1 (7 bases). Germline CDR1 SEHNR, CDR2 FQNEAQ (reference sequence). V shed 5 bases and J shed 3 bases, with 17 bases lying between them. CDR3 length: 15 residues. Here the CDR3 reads CASSRTGAGGYEQYF. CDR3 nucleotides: TGTGCCAGCAGCCGAACGGGGGCAGGGGGCTACGAGCAGTACTTC.

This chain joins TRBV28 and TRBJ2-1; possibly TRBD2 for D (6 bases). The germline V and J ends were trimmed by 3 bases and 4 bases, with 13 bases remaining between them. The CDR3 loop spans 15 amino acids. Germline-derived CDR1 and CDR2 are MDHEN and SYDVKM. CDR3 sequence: CASSFRAGPYNEQFF. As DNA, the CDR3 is TGTGCCAGCAGTTTTCGGGCGGGGCCTTACAATGAGCAGTTCTTC.

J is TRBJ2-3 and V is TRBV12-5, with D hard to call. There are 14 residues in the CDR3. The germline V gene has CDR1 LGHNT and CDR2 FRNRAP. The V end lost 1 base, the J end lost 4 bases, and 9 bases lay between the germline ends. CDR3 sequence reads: CASGLGYKADTQYF. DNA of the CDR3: TGTGCTAGTGGTTTGGGTTACAAGGCAGATACGCAGTATTTT. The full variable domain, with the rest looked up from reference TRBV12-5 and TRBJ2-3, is DARVTQTPRHKVTEMGQEVTMRCQPILGHNTVFWYRQTMMQGLELLAYFRNRAPLDDSGMPKDRFSAEMPDATLATLKIQPSEPRDSAVYFCASGLGYKADTQYFGPGTRLTVL.

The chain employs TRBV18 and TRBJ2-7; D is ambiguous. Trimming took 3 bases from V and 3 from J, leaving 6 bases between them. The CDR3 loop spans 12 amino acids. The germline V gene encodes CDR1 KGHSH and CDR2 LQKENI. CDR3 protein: CASSPNSYEQYF. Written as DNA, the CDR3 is TGTGCCAGCTCACCGAACAGCTACGAGCAGTACTTC.

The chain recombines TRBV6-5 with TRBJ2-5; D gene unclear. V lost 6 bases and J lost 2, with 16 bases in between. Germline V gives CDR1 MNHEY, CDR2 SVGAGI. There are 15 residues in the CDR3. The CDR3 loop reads CASSAPPLSQETQYF. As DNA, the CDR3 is TGTGCCAGCAGCGCACCACCACTGTCTCAAGAGACCCAGTACTTC.